The rows below give T cell receptor beta chains drawn from one sample of a study of beta chain features in type 1 diabetes. TCRdb's copy holds only in-frame clones and misses some; the assay was immunoSEQ multiplex PCR. The data contain under 400,000 clones, 14% of them seen just once; the ten biggest clones take up over 5.5%. Sequencing was carried out using central memory CD4+ T cells from blood. The receptor source for this set is a young man in good health. Each CDR3 is given with its conserved first and last residue. A D gene is named only where the DNA matches it firmly. Clone size appears in some rows only: once, few, many, or a class for an expanded clone.

D	size	V	J	CDR3	DNA
TRBD1	few	TRBV28	TRBJ2-5	CASSMDRSRETQYF	TGTGCCAGCAGTATGGACAGGAGCAGGGAGACCCAGTACTTC
NA	few	TRBV27	TRBJ2-5	CASGDQGWLGETQYF	TGTGCCAGCGGAGACCAGGGTTGGCTGGGAGAGACCCAGTACTTC
NA	few	TRBV29-1	TRBJ1-5	CSPDGVGFSNQPQHF	TGCAGTCCTGACGGGGTCGGCTTTAGCAATCAGCCCCAGCATTTT
NA	many	TRBV18	TRBJ2-1	CASSPDSGVQFF	TGTGCCAGCTCACCGGATTCGGGGGTCCAGTTCTTC
TRBD1	NA	TRBV27	TRBJ2-2	CASSRTGSGELFF	TGTGCCAGCAGCCGGACAGGGTCCGGGGAGCTGTTTTTT
NA	NA	TRBV4-1	TRBJ1-1	CASSPGGRNTEAFF	TGCGCCAGCAGCCCTGGGGGCCGGAACACTGAAGCTTTCTTT
NA	few	TRBV6-1	TRBJ2-4	CASSPTSRAKNIQYF	TGTGCCAGCAGCCCGACAAGTCGGGCCAAAAACATTCAGTACTTC
NA	few	TRBV6-5	TRBJ1-3	CAASPGSGNTIYF	TGTGCCGCCTCCCCCGGGTCTGGAAACACCATATATTTT
NA	few	TRBV30	TRBJ1-5	CAWSVGTDRNQPQHF	TGTGCCTGGAGTGTAGGGACCGACCGCAATCAGCCCCAGCATTTT
NA	few	TRBV10-3	TRBJ2-4	CAISEGGHRAVGAKNIQYF	TGTGCCATCAGTGAAGGCGGGCACAGGGCGGTTGGCGCCAAAAACATTCAGTACTTC
NA	many	TRBV19	TRBJ1-5	CASSIDGPYSNQPQHF	TGTGCCAGTAGTATAGATGGCCCTTATAGCAATCAGCCCCAGCATTTT
NA	NA	TRBV11-3	TRBJ2-4	CASGFGFADIQYF	TGTGCCAGCGGTTTTGGCTTCGCGGACATTCAGTACTTC
NA	NA	TRBV4-1	TRBJ1-3	CASSRQTGNTIYF	TGCGCCAGCAGTCGACAGACTGGAAACACCATATATTTT
NA	many	TRBV18	TRBJ1-2	CASFQQGSTNGYTF	TGTGCCAGCTTTCAACAGGGTAGTACTAATGGCTACACCTTC
TRBD1	few	TRBV7-2	TRBJ2-7	CASSPQGQMPSYEQYF	TGTGCCAGCAGCCCGCAGGGACAGATGCCCTCCTACGAGCAGTACTTC
TRBD1	few	TRBV10-1	TRBJ2-6	CASSGGQFSGANVLTF	TGCGCCAGCAGTGGGGGACAGTTCTCTGGGGCCAACGTCCTGACTTTC
NA	few	TRBV30	TRBJ1-5	CAWEQGSGNQPQHF	TGTGCCTGGGAACAGGGTTCCGGCAATCAGCCCCAGCATTTT
NA	few	TRBV4-3	TRBJ1-5	CASSQEAGRNQPQHF	TGCGCCAGCAGCCAAGAGGCAGGGCGGAATCAGCCCCAGCATTTT
NA	few	TRBV2	TRBJ2-1	CASMRVNEQFF	TGTGCCAGCATGCGAGTCAATGAGCAGTTCTTC
NA	few	TRBV5-4	TRBJ1-2	CASSPPAGLPDGYTF	TGTGCCAGCAGCCCGCCTGCGGGACTTCCCGATGGCTACACCTTC
NA	NA	TRBV18	TRBJ2-1	CASSQTTGTLGNEQFF	TGTGCCAGCTCACAGACGACCGGGACACTTGGCAATGAGCAGTTCTTC
TRBD2	NA	TRBV7-2	TRBJ2-3	CASSLESSGTDTQYF	TGTGCCAGCAGCTTAGAGTCTAGCGGGACGGATACGCAGTATTTT
TRBD1	NA	TRBV4-3	TRBJ1-2	CASGQGGYGYTF	TGCGCCAGTGGACAGGGTGGGTATGGCTACACCTTC
NA	many	TRBV9	TRBJ2-1	CASSTHTGFGLGEQFF	TGTGCCAGCAGCACTCATACAGGGTTTGGCCTTGGAGAGCAGTTCTTC
NA	many	TRBV25-1	TRBJ2-2	CASSEWGQGTGELFF	TGTGCCAGCAGTGAATGGGGGCAGGGCACCGGGGAGCTGTTTTTT
NA	few	TRBV15	TRBJ2-5	CATSRGSGKGYQETQYF	TGTGCCACCAGCAGAGGTTCCGGGAAGGGGTACCAAGAGACCCAGTACTTC
NA	few	TRBV6-6	TRBJ2-2	CASREVGTNTGELFF	TGTGCCAGCAGAGAGGTGGGGACGAACACCGGGGAGCTGTTTTTT
NA	NA	TRBV7-2	TRBJ2-3	CASSLKRGGLGTDTQYF	TGTGCCAGCAGCTTAAAGAGAGGTGGACTGGGCACAGATACGCAGTATTTT
NA	NA	TRBV9	TRBJ2-2	CASSVTPRGWGPNTGELFF	TGTGCCAGCAGCGTAACCCCCCGGGGGTGGGGGCCCAACACCGGGGAGCTGTTTTTT
NA	few	TRBV5-1	TRBJ2-5	CASSLEPKQETQYF	TGCGCCAGCAGCTTGGAGCCTAAACAAGAGACCCAGTACTTC
TRBD2	NA	TRBV4-2	TRBJ2-1	CASSQGTSGDNEQFF	TGTGCCAGCAGCCAGGGGACTAGTGGGGACAATGAGCAGTTCTTC
TRBD1	NA	TRBV19	TRBJ1-2	CASSLSATGGNGYTF	TGTGCCAGTAGTCTATCCGCGACAGGGGGTAATGGCTACACCTTC
NA	NA	TRBV7-7	TRBJ2-7	CASSEGTSEQYF	TGTGCCAGCAGTGAAGGTACTAGCGAGCAGTACTTC
NA	NA	TRBV5-1	TRBJ1-1	CASSLATTNTEAFF	TGCGCCAGCAGCTTGGCGACGACGAACACTGAAGCTTTCTTT
NA	NA	TRBV7-8	TRBJ2-5	CASSKEGGAYQETQYF	TGTGCCAGCAGCAAAGAGGGCGGAGCGTACCAAGAGACCCAGTACTTC
NA	few	TRBV5-6	TRBJ1-1	CASSLIQGRGAFF	TGTGCCAGCAGCTTAATCCAGGGGCGCGGAGCTTTCTTT
NA	NA	TRBV5-1	TRBJ2-3	CASSLRGLSTDTQYF	TGCGCCAGCAGCTTGCGGGGGCTAAGCACAGATACGCAGTATTTT
NA	NA	TRBV19	TRBJ1-5	CASSIGATSGPQHF	TGTGCCAGTAGTATAGGGGCCACCAGTGGTCCCCAGCATTTT
NA	few	TRBV30	TRBJ2-1	CARTSPAYNEQFF	TGTGCCCGAACTAGCCCTGCCTACAATGAGCAGTTCTTC
TRBD1	few	TRBV5-6	TRBJ2-5	CASSLQGAETQYF	TGTGCCAGCAGCTTGCAGGGGGCGGAGACCCAGTACTTC
TRBD2	NA	TRBV4-3	TRBJ2-1	CASSQMSGSYNEQFF	TGCGCCAGCAGCCAGATGAGCGGGAGCTACAATGAGCAGTTCTTC
NA	NA	TRBV6-5	TRBJ1-1	CASSYGGIAFF	TGTGCCAGCAGTTATGGGGGCATAGCTTTCTTT
TRBD2	NA	TRBV5-1	TRBJ2-3	CASSAGLAGDTQYF	TGCGCCAGCAGCGCAGGACTAGCGGGAGATACGCAGTATTTT
NA	few	TRBV11-2	TRBJ2-3	CASSLDRRTQYF	TGTGCCAGCAGCTTAGATCGCCGCACGCAGTATTTT
NA	NA	TRBV4-1	TRBJ2-2	CASSQEDSLNTGELFF	TGCGCCAGCAGCCAAGAGGATAGTTTAAACACCGGGGAGCTGTTTTTT
NA	NA	TRBV7-2	TRBJ2-7	CASSLVDEQYF	TGTGCCAGCAGCTTAGTGGACGAGCAGTACTTC
TRBD1	many	TRBV5-1	TRBJ2-7	CASSSGTGSYEQYF	TGCGCCAGCAGCTCCGGGACAGGCTCCTACGAGCAGTACTTC
NA	many	TRBV19	TRBJ1-2	CASTTGSRGGYTF	TGTGCCAGTACCACCGGTAGTCGGGGTGGCTACACCTTC
TRBD2	NA	TRBV7-2	TRBJ2-1	CASRDLAGTYNEQFF	TGTGCCAGCAGAGATCTAGCGGGGACCTACAATGAGCAGTTCTTC
NA	few	TRBV7-8	TRBJ2-2	CASSLGLANTGELFF	TGTGCCAGCAGCTTGGGGCTAGCTAACACCGGGGAGCTGTTTTTT
NA	many	TRBV27	TRBJ2-4	CAPHLEYGGRLAKNIQYF	TGTGCCCCCCACCTCGAGTATGGGGGCAGGTTAGCCAAAAACATTCAGTACTTC